These 8 T cell receptor beta chains were all obtained from the same sample, sequenced in a study of blood T cell repertoires in COVID-19. Sequenced by immunoSEQ multiplex PCR; TCRdb stores in-frame clones only, minus some. The sample lists roughly 90,000 clones; about 85% were seen once. Sequenced: peripheral blood. These receptors all come from a human donor in a cohort sampled during active COVID-19.

This rearrangement joins TRBV9 to TRBJ2-1; 11 positions agree with TRBD2. Germline V lookup: CDR1 SGDLS, CDR2 YYNGEE. The CDR3 contains 15 residues. J gave up 10 bases and V 4 bases, and 10 bases lay outside the gene matches. Here the CDR3 reads CASSPRSGGAREQFF. The CDR3 DNA sequence: TGTGCCAGCAGCCCGCGTAGCGGGGGGGCGCGGGAGCAGTTCTTC.

V is TRBV4-3 and J is TRBJ1-2; 8 nucleotides match TRBD1. There are 14 residues in the CDR3. V dropped 0 bases and J dropped 7; count of bases not matched to a gene: 4. The germline CDR1 and CDR2 sequences are LGHNA and YSLEER. As DNA, the CDR3 is TGCGCCAGCAGCCAAGATCAGGGGGCGGTTGGCTACACCTTC. Translating gives CASSQDQGAVGYTF.

This clone was observed a single time. The V call is TRBV30, the J call TRBJ1-2; 8 nucleotides match TRBD1. Germline CDR1 and CDR2: GTSNPN and SVGIG (reference sequence). The CDR3 spans 15 residues. J gave up 5 bases and V 0 bases, and 8 bases lay outside the gene matches. The CDR3 here is CAWSVPGQGRYGYTF. In DNA form, the CDR3 reads TGTGCCTGGAGTGTCCCCGGACAGGGTCGTTATGGCTACACCTTC.

The CDR3, as DNA: TGTGCCAGCAGTAACGGACTAGCGGGGACCACAGATACGCAGTATTTT. Translated: CASSNGLAGTTDTQYF. V usage is TRBV6-4 and J usage is TRBJ2-3; 12 positions agree with TRBD2. Germline CDR1 MRHNA, CDR2 SNTAGT. V shed 5 bases, J shed 2 bases, and the junction held 5 bases outside the gene matches. This CDR3 has 16 amino acids.

The chain carries TRBV9 and TRBJ2-3; the D is unclear. The CDR3 contains 13 residues. The germline gives CDR1 SGDLS, CDR2 YYNGEE. V dropped 3 bases and J dropped 0 bases, with 5 bases sitting between them. The CDR3 region has the DNA TGTGCCAGCAGCGCCTTAAGCACAGATACGCAGTATTTT. Translated: CASSALSTDTQYF.

The genes are TRBV7-6 and TRBJ2-3; D unresolved. V was clipped by 1 base and J by 3 bases, with 11 bases between them. CDR1 SGHVS and CDR2 FNYEAQ come from the germline V gene. The CDR3 extends over 15 amino acids. CDR3: CASSLGYASTDTQYF. The DNA for the CDR3 is TGTGCCAGCAGCTTAGGGTATGCGTCGACAGATACGCAGTATTTT.

This rearrangement joins TRBV5-8 to TRBJ2-7; D is unclear. This CDR3 is built from 15 residues. V lost 2 bases and J lost 2, with 14 bases in between. The germline V gene has CDR1 SGHTS and CDR2 YDEGEE. CDR3 region: CASSFIIAVAYEQYF. DNA for the CDR3: TGTGCCAGCAGCTTTATTATCGCAGTCGCCTACGAGCAGTACTTC.

The rearrangement links TRBV4-3 to TRBJ1-3, with D unresolved. CDR3 length: 16 amino acids. Germline V gene lookup returns CDR1 LGHNA and CDR2 YSLEER. With 0 bases removed from V and 0 bases from J, the gap between germline ends came to 9 bases. The CDR3 DNA follows: TGCGCCAGCAGCCAAGACCCCAAAAACTCTGGAAACACCATATATTTT. Protein sequence: CASSQDPKNSGNTIYF.